The next 6 T cell receptor beta chains were all read from a single sample in a study of blood T cells in healthy people across ages. Together with a sample-barcoded 5' primer, a J-beta primer mix was included in a second PCR lasting roughly 6 to 12 cycles. TCRdb passed the 5' RACE reads through MiXCR, listing each CDR3 protein once. The table includes around 940,000 distinct CDR3 sequences, roughly half detected once. Sequenced: blood. These receptors were collected from a woman aged 60-75 years in good health.

V usage is TRBV27 and J usage is TRBJ2-7; TRBD2 aligns across 10 bases. With 5 bases clipped from V and 0 bases from J, the junction kept 4 bases outside the gene matches. In germline, CDR1 is MNHEY, CDR2 SMNVEV (reference sequence). This CDR3 is built from 15 residues. The CDR3 DNA follows: TGTGCCAGCAGTCATAGCGGGGGGACCTCCTACGAGCAGTACTTC. Encoded protein: CASSHSGGTSYEQYF.

This chain joins TRBV14 and TRBJ2-4; 11 nucleotides line up with TRBD2. The DNA end is more similar to TRBJ2-7, so the J call may be wrong. Germline V CDR1 and CDR2: SGHDN, FVKESK. CDR3 length: 16 amino acids. The CDR3 protein is CASSLIGTSGRYEQYF. CDR3 bases: TGTGCCAGCAGCCTTATCGGGACTAGCGGTCGATACGAGCAGTACTTC.

This clonotype was seen a few times. The V and J genes are TRBV28 and TRBJ2-1, with TRBD2 matching over 9 bases. J was trimmed by 2 bases and V by 6 bases; bases with no gene match: 5. CDR3 length equals 15 residues. Per germline, CDR1 MDHEN and CDR2 SYDVKM. CDR3 in DNA: TGTGCCAGCAGAAATAGCGGGGGACCCTACAATGAGCAGTTCTTC. The encoded protein is CASRNSGGPYNEQFF.

About this clonotype itself: Since a much larger clone is just one base distant, this may be a read error. The chain carries TRBV9 and TRBJ1-2; D is unresolved. The CDR3 loop spans 15 amino acids. V gave up 4 bases and J gave up 6 bases, with 19 bases separating them. Looked up from germline, CDR1 is SGDLS and CDR2 is YYNGEE. In nucleotides, the CDR3 is TGTGCCAGCAGCCCCGCAACTATCGGGATGGATGGCTACACCTTC. Translation: CASSPATIGMDGYTF.

This clonotype was seen a few times. This chain links TRBV10-3 with TRBJ2-7; D unresolved. CDR1 is ENHRY, CDR2 SYGVKD, per germline. The V end lost 10 bases, the J end lost 3 bases, and 16 bases lay between the germline ends. The CDR3 length is 13 residues. The CDR3: CATRTQNGYEQYF. DNA of the CDR3: TGTGCCACCAGAACGCAAAACGGCTACGAGCAGTACTTC.

This clonotype occurred a few times. The J gene is TRBJ2-1, the V gene TRBV29-1; 8 bases line up with TRBD2. The CDR3 has 13 amino acids. Unmatched junction bases numbered 5, after V lost 2 bases and J lost 8 bases. Germline V lookup: CDR1 SQVTM, CDR2 ANQGSEA. The CDR3, as DNA: TGCAGCGTTGAAAGAGCGGGAGTGTATGAGCAGTTCTTC. It codes for CSVERAGVYEQFF.